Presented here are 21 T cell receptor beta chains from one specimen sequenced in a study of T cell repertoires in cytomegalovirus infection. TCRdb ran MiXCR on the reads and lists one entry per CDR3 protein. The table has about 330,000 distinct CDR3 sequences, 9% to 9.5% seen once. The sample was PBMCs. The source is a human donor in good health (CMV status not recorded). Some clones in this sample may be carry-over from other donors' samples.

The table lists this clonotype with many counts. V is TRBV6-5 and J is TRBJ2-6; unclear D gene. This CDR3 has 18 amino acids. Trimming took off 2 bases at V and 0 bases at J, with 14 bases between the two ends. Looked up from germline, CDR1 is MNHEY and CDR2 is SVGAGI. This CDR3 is CASSYKKRATSGANVLTF. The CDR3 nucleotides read TGTGCCAGCAGTTACAAAAAACGGGCAACCTCTGGGGCCAACGTCCTGACTTTC.

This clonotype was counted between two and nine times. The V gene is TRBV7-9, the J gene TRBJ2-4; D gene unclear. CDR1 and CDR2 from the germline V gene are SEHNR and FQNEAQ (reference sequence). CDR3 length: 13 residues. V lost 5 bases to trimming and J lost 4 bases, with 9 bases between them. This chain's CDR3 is CASSVETKNIQYF. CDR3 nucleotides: TGTGCCAGCAGCGTTGAGACGAAAAACATTCAGTACTTC.

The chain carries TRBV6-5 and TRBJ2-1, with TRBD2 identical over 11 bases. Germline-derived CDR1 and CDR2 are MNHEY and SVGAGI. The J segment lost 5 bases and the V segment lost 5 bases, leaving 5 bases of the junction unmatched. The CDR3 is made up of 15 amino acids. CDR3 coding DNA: TGTGCCAGCAGTACGACTAGCGGGGCCAACAATGAGCAGTTCTTC. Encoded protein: CASSTTSGANNEQFF.

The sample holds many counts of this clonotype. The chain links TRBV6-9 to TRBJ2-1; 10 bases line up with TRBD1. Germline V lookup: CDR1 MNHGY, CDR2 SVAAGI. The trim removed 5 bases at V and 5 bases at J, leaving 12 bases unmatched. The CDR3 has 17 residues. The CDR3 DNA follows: TGTGCCAGCAGTCCTCATGTCTTCGGGACAGGGGACAATGAGCAGTTCTTC. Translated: CASSPHVFGTGDNEQFF.

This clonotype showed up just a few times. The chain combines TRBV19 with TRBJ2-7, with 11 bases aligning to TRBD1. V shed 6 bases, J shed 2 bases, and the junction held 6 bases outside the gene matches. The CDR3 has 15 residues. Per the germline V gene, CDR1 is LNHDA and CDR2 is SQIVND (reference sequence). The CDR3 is CASSPGQGATYEQYF. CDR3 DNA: TGTGCCAGTAGCCCAGGACAGGGGGCCACCTACGAGCAGTACTTC.

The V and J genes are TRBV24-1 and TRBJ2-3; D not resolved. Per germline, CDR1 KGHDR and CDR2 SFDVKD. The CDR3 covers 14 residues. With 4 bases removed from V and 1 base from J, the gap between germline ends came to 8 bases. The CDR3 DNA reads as TGTGCCACCAGTGAGACACGGCGCACAGATACGCAGTATTTT. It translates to CATSETRRTDTQYF.

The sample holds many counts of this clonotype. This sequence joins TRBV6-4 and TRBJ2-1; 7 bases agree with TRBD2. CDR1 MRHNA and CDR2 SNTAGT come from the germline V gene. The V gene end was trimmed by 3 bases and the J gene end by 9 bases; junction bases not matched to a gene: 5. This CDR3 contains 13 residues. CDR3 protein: CASSERENVEQFF. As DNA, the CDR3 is TGTGCCAGCAGTGAGCGGGAGAATGTTGAGCAGTTCTTC.

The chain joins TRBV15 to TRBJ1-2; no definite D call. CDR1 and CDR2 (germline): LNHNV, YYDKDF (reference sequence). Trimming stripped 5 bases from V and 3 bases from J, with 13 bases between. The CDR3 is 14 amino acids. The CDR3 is CATSATRAYYGYTF. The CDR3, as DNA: TGTGCCACCAGCGCGACCCGGGCTTACTATGGCTACACCTTC.

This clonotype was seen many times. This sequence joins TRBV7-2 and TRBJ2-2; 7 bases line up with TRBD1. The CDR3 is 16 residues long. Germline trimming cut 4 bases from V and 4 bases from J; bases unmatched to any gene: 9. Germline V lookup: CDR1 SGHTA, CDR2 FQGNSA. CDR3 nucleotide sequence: TGTGCCAGCAGCTCCCTAAAGGGGGCGCGCACCGGGGAGCTGTTTTTT. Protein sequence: CASSSLKGARTGELFF. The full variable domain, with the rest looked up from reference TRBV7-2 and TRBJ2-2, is GAGVSQSPSNKVTEKGKDVELRCDPISGHTALYWYRQSLGQGLEFLIYFQGNSAPDKSGLPSDRFSAERTGGSVSTLTIQRTQQEDSAVYLCASSSLKGARTGELFFGEGSRLTVL.

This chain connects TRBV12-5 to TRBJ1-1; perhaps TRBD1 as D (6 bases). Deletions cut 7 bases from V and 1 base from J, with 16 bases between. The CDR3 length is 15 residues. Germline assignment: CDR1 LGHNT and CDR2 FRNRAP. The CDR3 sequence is CASAEKMDRNTEAFF. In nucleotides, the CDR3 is TGTGCTAGTGCCGAAAAAATGGACAGGAACACTGAAGCTTTCTTT.

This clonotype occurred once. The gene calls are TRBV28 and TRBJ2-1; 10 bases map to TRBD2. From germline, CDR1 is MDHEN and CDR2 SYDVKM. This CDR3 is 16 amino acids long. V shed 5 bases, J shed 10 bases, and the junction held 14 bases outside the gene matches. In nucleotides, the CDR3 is TGTGCCAGCAGTACCCAACCTAGCGGGAGAGGAGGCGAGCAGTTCTTC. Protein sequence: CASSTQPSGRGGEQFF.

Written as DNA, the CDR3 is TGTGCCAGCAGCCCTGGGGGAGATGGCTACACCTTC. Encoded protein: CASSPGGDGYTF. The chain recombines TRBV7-6 with TRBJ1-2, with a weak D call TRBD1 (5 bases). Trimming took off 5 bases at V and 6 bases at J, with 10 bases between the two ends. The CDR3 is 12 amino acids. Germline CDR1 and CDR2: SGHVS and FNYEAQ.

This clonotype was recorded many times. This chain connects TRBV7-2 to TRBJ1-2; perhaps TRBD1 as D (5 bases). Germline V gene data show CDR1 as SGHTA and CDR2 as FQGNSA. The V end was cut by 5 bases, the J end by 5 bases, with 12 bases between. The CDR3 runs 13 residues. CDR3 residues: CASSDQGTYGYTF. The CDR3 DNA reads TGTGCCAGCAGCGATCAGGGAACGTATGGCTACACCTTC.

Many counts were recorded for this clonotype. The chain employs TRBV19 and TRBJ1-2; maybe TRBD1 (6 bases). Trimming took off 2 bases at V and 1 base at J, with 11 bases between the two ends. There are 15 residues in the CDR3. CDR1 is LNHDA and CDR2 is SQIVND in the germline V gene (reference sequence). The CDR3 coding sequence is TGTGCCAGTAGTATACGGGACAAGAGTAACTATGGCTACACCTTC. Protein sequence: CASSIRDKSNYGYTF.

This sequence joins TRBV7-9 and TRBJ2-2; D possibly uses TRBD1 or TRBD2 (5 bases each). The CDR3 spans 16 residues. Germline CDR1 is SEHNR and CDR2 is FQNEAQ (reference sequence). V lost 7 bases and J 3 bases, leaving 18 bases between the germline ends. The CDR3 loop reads CASNGIWGKDTGELFF. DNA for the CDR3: TGTGCCAGCAACGGAATATGGGGGAAGGACACCGGGGAGCTGTTTTTT.

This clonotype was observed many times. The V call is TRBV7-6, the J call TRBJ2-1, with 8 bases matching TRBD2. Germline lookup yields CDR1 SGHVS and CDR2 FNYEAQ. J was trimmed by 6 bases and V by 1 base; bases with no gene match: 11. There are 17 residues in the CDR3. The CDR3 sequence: CASSLDPGRGRANEQFF. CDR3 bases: TGTGCCAGCAGCTTAGATCCCGGGAGGGGGAGGGCCAATGAGCAGTTCTTC.

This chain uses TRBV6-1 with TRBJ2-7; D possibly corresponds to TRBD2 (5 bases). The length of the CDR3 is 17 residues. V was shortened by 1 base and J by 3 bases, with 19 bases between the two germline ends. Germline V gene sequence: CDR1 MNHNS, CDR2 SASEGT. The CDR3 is CASSEGGFGRIHYEQYF. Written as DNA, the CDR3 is TGTGCCAGCAGTGAAGGAGGGTTCGGGCGAATCCACTACGAGCAGTACTTC.

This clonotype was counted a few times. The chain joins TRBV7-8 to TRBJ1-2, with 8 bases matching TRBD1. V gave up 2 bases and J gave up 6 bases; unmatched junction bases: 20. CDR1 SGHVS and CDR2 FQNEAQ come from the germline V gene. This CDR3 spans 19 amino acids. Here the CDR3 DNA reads TGTGCCAGCAGCTTACGTCGGTTGGCCAGGGGGCCTGAAGGGGATGGCTACACCTTC. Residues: CASSLRRLARGPEGDGYTF.

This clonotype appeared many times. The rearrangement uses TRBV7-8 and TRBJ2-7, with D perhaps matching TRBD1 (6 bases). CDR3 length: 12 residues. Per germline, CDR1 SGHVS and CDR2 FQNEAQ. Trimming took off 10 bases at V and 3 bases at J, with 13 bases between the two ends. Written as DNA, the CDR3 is TGTGCCACACAGGGCAGGGGCTACGAGCAGTACTTC. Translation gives CATQGRGYEQYF.

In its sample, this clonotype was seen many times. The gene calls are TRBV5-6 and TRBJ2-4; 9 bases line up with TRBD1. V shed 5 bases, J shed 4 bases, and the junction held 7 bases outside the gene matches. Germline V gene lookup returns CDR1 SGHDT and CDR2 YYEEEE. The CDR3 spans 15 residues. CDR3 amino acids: CASRKEGQGKNIQYF. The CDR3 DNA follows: TGTGCCAGCAGAAAAGAGGGACAGGGAAAAAACATTCAGTACTTC.

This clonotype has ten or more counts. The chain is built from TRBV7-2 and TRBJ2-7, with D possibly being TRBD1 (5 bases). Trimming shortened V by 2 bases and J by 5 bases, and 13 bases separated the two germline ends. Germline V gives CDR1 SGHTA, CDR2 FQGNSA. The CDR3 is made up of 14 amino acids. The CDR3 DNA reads TGTGCCAGCAGCTTATCGGGCAGGGCTCACGAGCAGTACTTC. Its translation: CASSLSGRAHEQYF.